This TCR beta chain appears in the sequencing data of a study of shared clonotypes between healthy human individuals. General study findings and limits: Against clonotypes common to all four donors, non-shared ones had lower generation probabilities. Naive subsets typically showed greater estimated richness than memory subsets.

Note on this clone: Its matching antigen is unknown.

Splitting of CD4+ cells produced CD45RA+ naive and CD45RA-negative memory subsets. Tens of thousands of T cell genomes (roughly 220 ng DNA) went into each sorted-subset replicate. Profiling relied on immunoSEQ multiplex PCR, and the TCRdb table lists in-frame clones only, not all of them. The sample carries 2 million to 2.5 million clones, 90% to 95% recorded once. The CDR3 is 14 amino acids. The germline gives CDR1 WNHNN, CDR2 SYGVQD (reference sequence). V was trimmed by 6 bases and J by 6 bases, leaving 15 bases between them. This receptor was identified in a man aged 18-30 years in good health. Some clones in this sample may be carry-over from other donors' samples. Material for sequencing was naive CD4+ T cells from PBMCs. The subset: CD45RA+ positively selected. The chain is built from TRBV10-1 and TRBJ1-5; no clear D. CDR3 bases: TGCGCCAGCAGCGAACGCATAAGCGGTCAGCCCCAGCATTTT. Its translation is CASSERISGQPQHF.